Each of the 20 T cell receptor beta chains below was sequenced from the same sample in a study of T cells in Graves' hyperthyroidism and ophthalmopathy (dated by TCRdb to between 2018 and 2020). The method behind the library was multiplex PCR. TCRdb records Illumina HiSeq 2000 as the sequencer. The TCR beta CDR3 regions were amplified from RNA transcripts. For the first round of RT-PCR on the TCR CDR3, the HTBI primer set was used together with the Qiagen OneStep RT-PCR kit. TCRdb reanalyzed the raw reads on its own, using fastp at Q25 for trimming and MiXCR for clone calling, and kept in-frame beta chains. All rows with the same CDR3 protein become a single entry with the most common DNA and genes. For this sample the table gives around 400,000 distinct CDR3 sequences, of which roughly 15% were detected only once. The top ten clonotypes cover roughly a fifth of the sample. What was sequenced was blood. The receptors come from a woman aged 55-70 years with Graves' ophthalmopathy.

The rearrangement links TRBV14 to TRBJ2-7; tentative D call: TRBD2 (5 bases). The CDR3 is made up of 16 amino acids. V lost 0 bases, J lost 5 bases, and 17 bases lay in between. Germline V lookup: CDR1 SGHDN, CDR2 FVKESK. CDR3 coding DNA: TGTGCCAGCAGCCAAGATCGTTTGAGAGGGTCGGACGAGCAGTACTTC. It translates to CASSQDRLRGSDEQYF.

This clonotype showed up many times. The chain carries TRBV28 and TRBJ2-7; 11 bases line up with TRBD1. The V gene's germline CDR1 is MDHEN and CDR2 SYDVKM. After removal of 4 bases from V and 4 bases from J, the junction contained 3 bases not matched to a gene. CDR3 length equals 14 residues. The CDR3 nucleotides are TGTGCCAGCAGTTGGACAGGGGGCAGGTACGAGCAGTACTTC. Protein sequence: CASSWTGGRYEQYF.

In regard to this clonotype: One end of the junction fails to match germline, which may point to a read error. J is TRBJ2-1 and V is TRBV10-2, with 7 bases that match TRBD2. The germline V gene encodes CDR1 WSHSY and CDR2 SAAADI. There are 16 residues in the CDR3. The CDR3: CATSGGTGGSYNEQFF. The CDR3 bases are TGCGCCACCAGTGGGGGAACGGGAGGATCCTACAATGAGCAGTTCTTC.

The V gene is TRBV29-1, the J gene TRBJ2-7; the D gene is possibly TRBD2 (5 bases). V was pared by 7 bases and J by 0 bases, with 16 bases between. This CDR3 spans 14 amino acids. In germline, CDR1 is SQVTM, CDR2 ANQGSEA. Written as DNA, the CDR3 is TGCAGCGCCTCAGGACTTTTTAGCTCCTACGAGCAGTACTTC. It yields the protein CSASGLFSSYEQYF.

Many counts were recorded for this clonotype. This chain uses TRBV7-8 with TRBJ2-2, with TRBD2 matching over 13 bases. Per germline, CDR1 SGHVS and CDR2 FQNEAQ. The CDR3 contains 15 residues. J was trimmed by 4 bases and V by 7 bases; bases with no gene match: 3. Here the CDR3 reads CASTRLAGGTGELFF. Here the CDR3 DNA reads TGTGCCAGCACCAGACTAGCGGGAGGCACCGGGGAGCTGTTTTTT.

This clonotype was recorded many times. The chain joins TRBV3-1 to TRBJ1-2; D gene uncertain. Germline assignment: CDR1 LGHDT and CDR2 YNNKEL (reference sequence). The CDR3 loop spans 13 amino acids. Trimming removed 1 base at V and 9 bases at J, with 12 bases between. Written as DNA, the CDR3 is TGTGCCAGCAGCCAAGCCCGGAGAGGGAGCTACACCTTC. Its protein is CASSQARRGSYTF.

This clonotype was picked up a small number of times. The CDR3 spells CASSPTAPGLAGVREQYF. DNA for the CDR3: TGTGCCAGCAGTCCCACCGCCCCCGGGCTAGCGGGAGTAAGAGAGCAGTACTTC. The chain combines TRBV28 with TRBJ2-7; 10 bases map to TRBD2. The CDR3 runs 18 residues. The junction had 20 bases not matched to a gene; V was cut back by 5 bases and J by 7 bases. Germline values: CDR1 MDHEN, CDR2 SYDVKM.

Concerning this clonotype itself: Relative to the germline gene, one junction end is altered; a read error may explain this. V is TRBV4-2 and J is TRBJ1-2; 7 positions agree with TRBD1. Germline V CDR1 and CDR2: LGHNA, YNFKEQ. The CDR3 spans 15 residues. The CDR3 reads CASSLAGGSSYSYTF. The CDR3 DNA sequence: TGTGCCAGCAGCCTCGCAGGGGGGTCAAGCTATAGCTACACCTTC.

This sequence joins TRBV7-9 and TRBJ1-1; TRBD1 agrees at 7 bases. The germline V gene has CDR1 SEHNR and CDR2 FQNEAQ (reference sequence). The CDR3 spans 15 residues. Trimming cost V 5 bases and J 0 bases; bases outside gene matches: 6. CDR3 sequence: CASSTRQGLNTEAFF. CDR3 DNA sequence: TGTGCCAGCAGCACGCGACAGGGATTGAACACTGAAGCTTTCTTT. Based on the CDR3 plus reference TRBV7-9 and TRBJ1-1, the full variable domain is DTGVSQNPRHKITKRGQNVTFRCDPISEHNRLYWYRQTLGQGPEFLTYFQNEAQLEKSRLLSDRFSAERPKGSFSTLEIQRTEQGDSAMYLCASSTRQGLNTEAFFGQGTRLTVV.

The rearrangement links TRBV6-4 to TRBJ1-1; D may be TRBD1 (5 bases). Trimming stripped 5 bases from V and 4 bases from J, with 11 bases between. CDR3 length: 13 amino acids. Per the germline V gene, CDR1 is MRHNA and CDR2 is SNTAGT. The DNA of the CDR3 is TGTGCCAGCAGTCGGGGGGAGTTCACTGAAGCTTTCTTT. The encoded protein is CASSRGEFTEAFF.

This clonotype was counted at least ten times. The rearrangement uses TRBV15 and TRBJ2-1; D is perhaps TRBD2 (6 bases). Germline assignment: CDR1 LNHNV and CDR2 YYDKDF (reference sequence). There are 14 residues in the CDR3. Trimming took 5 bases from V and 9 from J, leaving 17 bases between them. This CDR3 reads CATSSRGLPGEQFF. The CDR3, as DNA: TGTGCCACCAGCTCAAGGGGACTGCCCGGTGAGCAGTTCTTC.

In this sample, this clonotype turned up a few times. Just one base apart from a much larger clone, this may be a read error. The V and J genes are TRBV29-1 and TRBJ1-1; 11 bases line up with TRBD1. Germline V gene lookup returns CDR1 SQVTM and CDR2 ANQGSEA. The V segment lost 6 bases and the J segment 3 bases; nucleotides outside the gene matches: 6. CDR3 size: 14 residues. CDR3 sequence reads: CSVDPGQGDTEAFF. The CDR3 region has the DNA TGCAGCGTCGATCCGGGACAGGGGGACACTGAAGCTTTCTTT.

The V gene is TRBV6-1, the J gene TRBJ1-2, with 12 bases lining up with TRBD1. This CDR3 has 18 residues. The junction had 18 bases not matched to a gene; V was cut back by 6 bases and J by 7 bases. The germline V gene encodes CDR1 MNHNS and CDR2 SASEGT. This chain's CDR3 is CASRTSPGQGARGGGYTF. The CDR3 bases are TGTGCCAGCAGAACGTCCCCGGGACAGGGGGCCCGAGGAGGTGGCTACACCTTC.

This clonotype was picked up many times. CDR3 amino acids: CASSEAGLPPYEQYF. As DNA, the CDR3 is TGTGCCAGCAGTGAAGCTGGACTACCCCCCTACGAGCAGTACTTC. This rearrangement joins TRBV6-1 to TRBJ2-7, with D perhaps matching TRBD2 (6 bases). Germline V CDR1 and CDR2: MNHNS, SASEGT. V lost 0 bases and J 2 bases, leaving 11 bases between the germline ends. CDR3 length: 15 amino acids.

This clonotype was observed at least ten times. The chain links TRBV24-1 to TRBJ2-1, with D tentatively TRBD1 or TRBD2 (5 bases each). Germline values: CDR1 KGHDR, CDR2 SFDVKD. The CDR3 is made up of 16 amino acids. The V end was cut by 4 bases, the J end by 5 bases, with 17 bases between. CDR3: CATSDQGPKGNNEQFF. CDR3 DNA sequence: TGTGCCACCAGTGACCAGGGACCGAAGGGGAACAATGAGCAGTTCTTC.

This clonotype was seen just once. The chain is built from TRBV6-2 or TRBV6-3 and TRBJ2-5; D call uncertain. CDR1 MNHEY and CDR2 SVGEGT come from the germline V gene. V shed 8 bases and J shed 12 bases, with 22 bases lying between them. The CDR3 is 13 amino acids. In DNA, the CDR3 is TGTGCCAGCCTTCCGCAGACCCCCCGGGTGGAGTACTTC. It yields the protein CASLPQTPRVEYF.

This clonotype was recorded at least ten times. The chain's CDR3 is CASSSSPDTQYF. CDR3 DNA: TGTGCCAGCAGCTCCTCCCCAGATACGCAGTATTTT. The rearrangement joins TRBV7-9 to TRBJ2-3, with D hard to call. The CDR3 has 12 amino acids. Germline assignment: CDR1 SEHNR and CDR2 FQNEAQ (reference sequence). V was trimmed by 4 bases and J by 4 bases, leaving 6 bases between them.

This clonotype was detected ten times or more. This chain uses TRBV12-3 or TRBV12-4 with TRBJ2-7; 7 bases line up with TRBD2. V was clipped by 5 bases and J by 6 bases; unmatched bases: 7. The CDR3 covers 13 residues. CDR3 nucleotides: TGTGCCAGCAGTCTCAGGACTAGTGCCGAGCAGTACTTC. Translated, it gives CASSLRTSAEQYF.

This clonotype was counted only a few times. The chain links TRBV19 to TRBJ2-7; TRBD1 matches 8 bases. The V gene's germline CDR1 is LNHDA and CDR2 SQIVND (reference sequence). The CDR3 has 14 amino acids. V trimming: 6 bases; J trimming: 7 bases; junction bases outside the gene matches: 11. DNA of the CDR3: TGTGCCAGTAGGAGGGACAGGACGAGTTGGGAGCAGTACTTC. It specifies CASRRDRTSWEQYF.

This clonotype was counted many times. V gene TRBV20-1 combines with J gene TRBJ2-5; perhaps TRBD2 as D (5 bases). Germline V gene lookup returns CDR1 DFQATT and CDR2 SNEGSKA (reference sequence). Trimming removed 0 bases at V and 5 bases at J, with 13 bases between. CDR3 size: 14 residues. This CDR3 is CSARDFSVPETQYF. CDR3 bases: TGCAGTGCTAGAGATTTTAGCGTGCCTGAGACCCAGTACTTC.